A selection of T cell receptor beta chains follows, all from one sample in a study of CD8 T cells in ankylosing spondylitis. MiXCR, applied by TCRdb to the 5' RACE reads, yields one record per CDR3 protein. This sample carries over 100,000 distinct CDR3 sequences, 6% to 8.5% of them seen once, and the ten largest clones take 10% to 15%. Sample: blood, either unsorted or a sorted T cell fraction (not recorded which). The receptors were gathered from a male donor with ankylosing spondylitis or in good health (not recorded which). The CDR3 runs from the conserved cysteine through the conserved F or W. The D gene is left open where the match is weak. The size field is filled for only some rows; it gives once, few, many or a size class.

>-|TRBV12-3/TRBV12-4|many|TRBJ2-7
TGTGCCAGCAGTTTTATTGGGAGCTCCTACGAGCAGTACTTC
CASSFIGSSYEQYF
>-|TRBV20-1|many|TRBJ2-3
TGCAGTGCCAGGGAGTCCACAGATACGCAGTATTTT
CSARESTDTQYF
>-|TRBV5-1|few|TRBJ2-7
TGCGCCAGCAGCTTGACGTCAGGGTCGACCGACGAGCAGTACTTC
CASSLTSGSTDEQYF
>-|TRBV7-3|-|TRBJ2-5
TGTGCCAGCAGCTTTTTCGGGACTGTCCAAGAGACCCAGTACTTC
CASSFFGTVQETQYF
>-|TRBV20-1|many|TRBJ2-3
TGCAGTGCTAGCACGGGGATCGTTTTGAATACGCAGTATTTT
CSASTGIVLNTQYF
>TRBD1|TRBV20-1|few|TRBJ1-1
TGCAGTGCTAGAGCGGATGAGGGGGCGAGTACTGAAGCTTTCTTT
CSARADEGASTEAFF
>-|TRBV29-1|many|TRBJ2-7
TGCAGCGGGGGGACTGGAAGCTACGAGCAGTACTTC
CSGGTGSYEQYF
>TRBD1|TRBV9|many|TRBJ1-2
TGTGCCAGCACCCTGATGACAGGGGGCAACTATGGCTACACCTTC
CASTLMTGGNYGYTF
>TRBD1|TRBV12-3/TRBV12-4|many|TRBJ2-7
TGTGCCAGCAGAGGGACAGGGGCATCCGAGCAGTACTTC
CASRGTGASEQYF
>-|TRBV28|many|TRBJ1-4
TGTGCCAGCAGTCGGGCGGTTGCAACTAATGAAAAACTGTTTTTT
CASSRAVATNEKLFF
>TRBD1|TRBV5-1|many|TRBJ2-1
TGCGCCAGCAGCTCGTGGGACAGGGCCGGCAATGAGCAGTTCTTC
CASSSWDRAGNEQFF
>-|TRBV20-1|few|TRBJ1-2
TGCAGTGCTAGAGATCTCCAGGATCACGCTAACTATGGCTACACCTTC
CSARDLQDHANYGYTF
>-|TRBV5-1|once|TRBJ2-3
TGCGCCAGCAGCTTGGAAAGGACTGCAGATACGCAGTATTTT
CASSLERTADTQYF
>-|TRBV28|many|TRBJ1-2
TGTGCCAGCAGTTTAACGAAAAAGGACTACACCTTC
CASSLTKKDYTF
>-|TRBV7-2|few|TRBJ2-3
TGTGCCAGCAGCTTATTGTTTAGCACAGATACGCAGTATTTT
CASSLLFSTDTQYF
>TRBD1|TRBV5-1|many|TRBJ2-7
TGCGCCAGCAGAATCCCGGGACAGGGGACCTACGAGCAGTACTTC
CASRIPGQGTYEQYF
>-|TRBV5-1|many|TRBJ1-2
TGCGCCAGCAGCTTGGCACAGGGACATTCCTATGGCTACACCTTC
CASSLAQGHSYGYTF
>TRBD2|TRBV4-2|many|TRBJ2-1
TGTGCCAGCAGCCAAGGAGCGGGGTTCAATGAGCAGTTCTTC
CASSQGAGFNEQFF
>-|TRBV28|many|TRBJ1-2
TGTGCCAGCAGTTACGGTTCGTCTGGCTACACCTTC
CASSYGSSGYTF
>TRBD1|TRBV5-1|-|TRBJ1-2
TGCGCCAGCAGAGGGGACAGCTTACTATATGGCTACACCTTC
CASRGDSLLYGYTF
>-|TRBV5-1|many|TRBJ2-4
TGCGCCAGCAGACGAGGCGAACTAGCCAAAAACATTCAGTACTTC
CASRRGELAKNIQYF
>TRBD2|TRBV4-2|many|TRBJ2-2
TGTGCCAGCAGCGAACTTGGCCGGGGGGACTTCACCGGGGAGCTGTTTTTT
CASSELGRGDFTGELFF
>-|TRBV2|-|TRBJ1-5
TGTGCCAGCAGCGGGGAGGGACAGCCCCAGCATTTT
CASSGEGQPQHF
>-|TRBV7-7|many|TRBJ2-1
TGTGCTAGCAGCTTTAGAGGTCCGCCCTACAATGAGCAGTTCTTC
CASSFRGPPYNEQFF
>-|TRBV5-1|many|TRBJ2-2
TGCGCCAGCAGCTTGGTGAACACCGGGGAGCTGTTTTTT
CASSLVNTGELFF
>TRBD1|TRBV12-3/TRBV12-4|many|TRBJ1-3
TGTGCCAGCAGAGGACAGGGCGGAAACACCATATATTTT
CASRGQGGNTIYF
>-|TRBV20-1|few|TRBJ2-7
TGCAGTGCTATAGATGGGAGCGAGTCCCGCTACGAGCAGTACTTC
CSAIDGSESRYEQYF
>TRBD2|TRBV5-1|many|TRBJ2-3
TGCGCCAGCAGTTTGGCCGGGCTAGCGGGGTTCACAGATACGCAGTATTTT
CASSLAGLAGFTDTQYF
>-|TRBV5-1|many|TRBJ2-7
TGCGCCAGCAGCTACGGGGATCACTACGAGCAGTACTTC
CASSYGDHYEQYF
>TRBD1|TRBV7-2|many|TRBJ2-5
TGTGCCAGCAGCTTGGGGGACAGGGTTTTCCAAGAGACCCAGTACTTC
CASSLGDRVFQETQYF
>TRBD1|TRBV5-1|many|TRBJ1-1
TGCGCCAGCAGCGCCGGGACAGAGAACACTGAAGCTTTCTTT
CASSAGTENTEAFF
>TRBD2|TRBV7-3|many|TRBJ2-1
TGTGCCAGCAGCCTGACTAGCGGGGATAACAATGAGCAGTTCTTC
CASSLTSGDNNEQFF
>-|TRBV7-9|many|TRBJ2-5
TGTGCCAGCAGCTTAGCTGACGAGGAGACCCAGTACTTC
CASSLADEETQYF
>TRBD2|TRBV20-1|many|TRBJ2-3
TGCAGTGCTGTTGTAGCGGGGGGAAGCACAGATACGCAGTATTTT
CSAVVAGGSTDTQYF
>-|TRBV20-1|many|TRBJ2-7
TGCAGTGCTAGGGGGTTCGTTTTTTACGAGCAGTACTTC
CSARGFVFYEQYF